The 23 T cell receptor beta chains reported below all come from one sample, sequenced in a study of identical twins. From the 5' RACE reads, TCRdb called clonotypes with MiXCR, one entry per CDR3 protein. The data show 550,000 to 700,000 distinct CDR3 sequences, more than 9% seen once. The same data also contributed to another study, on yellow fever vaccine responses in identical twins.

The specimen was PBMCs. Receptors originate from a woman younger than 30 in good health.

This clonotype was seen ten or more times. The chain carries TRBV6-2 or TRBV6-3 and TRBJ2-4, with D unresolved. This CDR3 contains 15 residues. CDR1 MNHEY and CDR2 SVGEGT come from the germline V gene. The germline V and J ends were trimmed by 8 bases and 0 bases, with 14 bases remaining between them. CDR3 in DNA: TGTGCCAGCGCCAAGCCAACCTTAGCCAAAAACATTCAGTACTTC. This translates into CASAKPTLAKNIQYF.

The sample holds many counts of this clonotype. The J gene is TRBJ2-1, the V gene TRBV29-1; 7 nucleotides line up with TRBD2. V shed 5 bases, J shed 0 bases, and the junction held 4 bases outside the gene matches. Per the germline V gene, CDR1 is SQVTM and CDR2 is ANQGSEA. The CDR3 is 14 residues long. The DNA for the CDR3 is TGCAGCGTTATACTAGCGCGCTCCTACAATGAGCAGTTCTTC. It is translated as CSVILARSYNEQFF.

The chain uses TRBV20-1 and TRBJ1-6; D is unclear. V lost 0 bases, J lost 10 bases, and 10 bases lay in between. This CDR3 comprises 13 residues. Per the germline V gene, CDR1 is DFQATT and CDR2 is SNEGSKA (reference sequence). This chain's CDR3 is CSARDRGQSPLHF. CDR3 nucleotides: TGCAGTGCTAGAGATCGAGGTCAATCACCCCTCCACTTT.

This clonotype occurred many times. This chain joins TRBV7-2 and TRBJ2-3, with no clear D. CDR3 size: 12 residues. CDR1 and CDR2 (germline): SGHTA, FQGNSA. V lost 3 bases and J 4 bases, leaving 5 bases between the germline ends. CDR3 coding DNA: TGTGCCAGCAGCTTTTATGCAGATACGCAGTATTTT. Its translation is CASSFYADTQYF.

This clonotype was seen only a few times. The chain's CDR3 is CASSPSQGLANEQFF. The CDR3 DNA follows: TGTGCCAGCAGCCCCTCCCAGGGACTAGCCAATGAGCAGTTCTTC. The rearrangement links TRBV7-9 to TRBJ2-1, with 9 bases that match TRBD2. This CDR3 comprises 15 residues. V shed 5 bases, J shed 6 bases, and the junction held 8 bases outside the gene matches. Germline CDR1 reads SEHNR; CDR2 reads FQNEAQ (reference sequence). The full variable domain, in which reference TRBV7-9 and TRBJ2-1 provide the parts outside the CDR3, is DTGVSQNPRHKITKRGQNVTFRCDPISEHNRLYWYRQTLGQGPEFLTYFQNEAQLEKSRLLSDRFSAERPKGSFSTLEIQRTEQGDSAMYLCASSPSQGLANEQFFGPGTRLTVL.

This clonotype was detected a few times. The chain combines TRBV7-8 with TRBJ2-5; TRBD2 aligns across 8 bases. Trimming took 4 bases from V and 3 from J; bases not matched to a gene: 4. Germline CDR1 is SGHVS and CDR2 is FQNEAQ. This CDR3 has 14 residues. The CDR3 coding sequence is TGTGCCAGCAGCTGGGATAGCGGGGAAGAGACCCAGTACTTC. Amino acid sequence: CASSWDSGEETQYF.

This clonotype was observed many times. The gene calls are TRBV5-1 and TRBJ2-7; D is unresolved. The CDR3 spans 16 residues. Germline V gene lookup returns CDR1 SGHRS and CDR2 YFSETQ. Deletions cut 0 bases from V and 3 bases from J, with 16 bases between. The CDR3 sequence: CASSLALPFPFYEQYF. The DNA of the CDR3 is TGCGCCAGCAGCTTGGCCCTACCGTTTCCATTCTACGAGCAGTACTTC.

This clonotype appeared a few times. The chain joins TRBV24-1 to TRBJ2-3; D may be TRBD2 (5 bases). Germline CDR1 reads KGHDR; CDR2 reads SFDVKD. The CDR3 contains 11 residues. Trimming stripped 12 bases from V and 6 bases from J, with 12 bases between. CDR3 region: CAAGRSDTQYF. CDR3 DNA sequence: TGTGCCGCGGGTCGGTCGGATACGCAGTATTTT.

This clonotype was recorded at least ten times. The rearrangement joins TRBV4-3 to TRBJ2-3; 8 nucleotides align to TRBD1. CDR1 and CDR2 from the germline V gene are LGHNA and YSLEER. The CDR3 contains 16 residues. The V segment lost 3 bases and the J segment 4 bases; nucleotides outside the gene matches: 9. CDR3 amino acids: CASSQEPTGGADTQYF. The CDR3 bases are TGCGCCAGCAGCCAGGAACCAACAGGGGGTGCAGATACGCAGTATTTT.

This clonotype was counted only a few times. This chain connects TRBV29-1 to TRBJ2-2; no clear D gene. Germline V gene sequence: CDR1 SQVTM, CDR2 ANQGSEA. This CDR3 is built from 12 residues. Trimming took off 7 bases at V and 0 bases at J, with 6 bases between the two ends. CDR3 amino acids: CSAFTNTGELFF. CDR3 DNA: TGCAGCGCATTTACGAACACCGGGGAGCTGTTTTTT.

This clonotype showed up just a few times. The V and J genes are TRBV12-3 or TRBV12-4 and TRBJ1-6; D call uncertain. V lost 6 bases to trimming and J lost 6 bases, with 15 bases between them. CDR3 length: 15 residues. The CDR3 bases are TGTGCCAGCAGCGCCCCCCTGGGAAGTAATTCACCCCTCCACTTT. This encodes CASSAPLGSNSPLHF.

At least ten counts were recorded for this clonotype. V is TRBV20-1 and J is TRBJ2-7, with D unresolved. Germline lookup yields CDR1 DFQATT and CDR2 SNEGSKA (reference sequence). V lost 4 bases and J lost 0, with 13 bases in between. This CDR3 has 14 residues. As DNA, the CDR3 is TGCAGTGCTAAAACGAGGAGTAGCTCCTACGAGCAGTACTTC. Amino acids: CSAKTRSSSYEQYF.

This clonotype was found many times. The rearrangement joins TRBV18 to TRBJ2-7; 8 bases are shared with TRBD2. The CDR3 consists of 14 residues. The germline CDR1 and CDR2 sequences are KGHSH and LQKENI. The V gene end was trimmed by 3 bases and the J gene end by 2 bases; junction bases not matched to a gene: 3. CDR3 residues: CASSPRGGPYEQYF. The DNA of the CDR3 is TGTGCCAGCTCACCCCGGGGGGGGCCCTACGAGCAGTACTTC.

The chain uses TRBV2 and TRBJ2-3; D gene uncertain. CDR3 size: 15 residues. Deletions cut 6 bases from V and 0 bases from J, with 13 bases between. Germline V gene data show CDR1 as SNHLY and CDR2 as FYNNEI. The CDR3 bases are TGTGCCAGCAGCCCGACACCGATCAGCACAGATACGCAGTATTTT. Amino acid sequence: CASSPTPISTDTQYF.

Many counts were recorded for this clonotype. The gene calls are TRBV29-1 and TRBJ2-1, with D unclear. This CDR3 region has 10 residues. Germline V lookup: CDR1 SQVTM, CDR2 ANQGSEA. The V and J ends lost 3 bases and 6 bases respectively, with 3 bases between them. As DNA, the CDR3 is TGCAGCGTTGACCCCAATGAGCAGTTCTTC. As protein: CSVDPNEQFF.

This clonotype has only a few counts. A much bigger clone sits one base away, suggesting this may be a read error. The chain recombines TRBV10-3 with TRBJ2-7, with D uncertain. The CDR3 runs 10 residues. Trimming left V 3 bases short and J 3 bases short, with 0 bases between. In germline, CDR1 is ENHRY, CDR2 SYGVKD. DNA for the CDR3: TGTGCCATCAGTGACTACGAGCAGTACTTC. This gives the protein CAISDYEQYF.

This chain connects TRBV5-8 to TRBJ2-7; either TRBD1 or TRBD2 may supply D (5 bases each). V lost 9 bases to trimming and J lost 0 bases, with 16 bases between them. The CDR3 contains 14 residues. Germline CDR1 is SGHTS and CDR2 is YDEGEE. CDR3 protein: CAMTPGTDSYEQYF. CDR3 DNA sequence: TGTGCCATGACCCCCGGGACCGACTCCTACGAGCAGTACTTC.

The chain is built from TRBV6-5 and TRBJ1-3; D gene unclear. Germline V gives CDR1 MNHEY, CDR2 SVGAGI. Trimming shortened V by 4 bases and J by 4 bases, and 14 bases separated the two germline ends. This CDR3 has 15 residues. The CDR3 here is CASSSIAGSGNTIYF. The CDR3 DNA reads TGTGCCAGCAGTTCCATAGCGGGTTCGGGAAACACCATATATTTT.

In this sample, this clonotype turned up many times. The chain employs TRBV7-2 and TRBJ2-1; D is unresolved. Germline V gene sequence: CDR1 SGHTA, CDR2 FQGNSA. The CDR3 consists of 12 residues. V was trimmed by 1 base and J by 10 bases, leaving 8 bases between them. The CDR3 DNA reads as TGTGCCAGCAGCTTAGTGGCTAACGAGCAGTTCTTC. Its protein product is CASSLVANEQFF. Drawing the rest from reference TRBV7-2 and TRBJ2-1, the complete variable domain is GAGVSQSPSNKVTEKGKDVELRCDPISGHTALYWYRQSLGQGLEFLIYFQGNSAPDKSGLPSDRFSAERTGGSVSTLTIQRTQQEDSAVYLCASSLVANEQFFGPGTRLTVL.

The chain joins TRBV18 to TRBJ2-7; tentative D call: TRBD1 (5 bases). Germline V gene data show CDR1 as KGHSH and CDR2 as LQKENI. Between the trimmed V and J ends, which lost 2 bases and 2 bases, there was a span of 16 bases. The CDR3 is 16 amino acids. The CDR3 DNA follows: TGTGCCAGCTCACCAAGGGGCCGACAGAGAGCCTACGAGCAGTACTTC. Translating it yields CASSPRGRQRAYEQYF.

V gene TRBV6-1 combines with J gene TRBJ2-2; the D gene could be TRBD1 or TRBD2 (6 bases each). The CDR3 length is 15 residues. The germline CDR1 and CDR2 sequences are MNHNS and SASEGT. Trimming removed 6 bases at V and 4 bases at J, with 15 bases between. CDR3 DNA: TGTGCCAGCAGGAGGGGGGAGTTGAGCACCGGGGAGCTGTTTTTT. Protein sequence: CASRRGELSTGELFF.

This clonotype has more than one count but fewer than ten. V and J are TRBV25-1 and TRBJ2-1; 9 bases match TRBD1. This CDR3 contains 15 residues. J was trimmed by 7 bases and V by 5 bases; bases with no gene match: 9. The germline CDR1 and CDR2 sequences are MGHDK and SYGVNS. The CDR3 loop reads CASSRSQGAENEQFF. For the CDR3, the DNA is TGTGCCAGCAGTCGATCACAGGGGGCGGAAAATGAGCAGTTCTTC.

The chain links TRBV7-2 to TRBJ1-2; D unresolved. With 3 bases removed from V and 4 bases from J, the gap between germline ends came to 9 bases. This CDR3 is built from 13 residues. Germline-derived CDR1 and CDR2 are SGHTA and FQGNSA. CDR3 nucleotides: TGTGCCAGCAGCTTTGACGGCTTCTATGGCTACACCTTC. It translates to CASSFDGFYGYTF.